One sample yielded the 30 T cell receptor beta chains listed below, sequenced in a study of blood T cell repertoires in COVID-19. Sequenced by immunoSEQ multiplex PCR; TCRdb stores in-frame clones only, minus some. The sample holds around 300,000 clones; approximately 91% are singletons and the top ten take 1%. The source material was PBMCs or T cells enriched from blood (not recorded which). Every receptor here comes from a woman in her twenties or thirties who had recovered from COVID-19.

V and J are TRBV6-5 and TRBJ2-1, with 8 nucleotides matching TRBD2. J lost 16 bases, V lost 6 bases, and 17 bases had no gene match. The germline V gene encodes CDR1 MNHEY and CDR2 SVGAGI. The CDR3 extends over 14 amino acids. The CDR3 protein is CASRGGLGFSVGFF. For the CDR3, the DNA is TGTGCCAGCAGGGGGGGACTAGGGTTTTCGGTGGGATTCTTC.

Comment on this clone: Other DNA sequences in the same sample also yield this CDR3. J is TRBJ2-1 and V is TRBV3-1 (or the pseudogene TRBV3-2); tentatively, D is TRBD2 (5 bases). The V end lost 3 bases, the J end lost 13 bases, and 13 bases lay between the germline ends. CDR1 is LGHDT and CDR2 is YNNKEL in the germline V gene (reference sequence). The CDR3 sequence is 12 residues long. CDR3 loop: CASSQDRRGQFF. In DNA, the CDR3 is TGTGCCAGCAGCCAGGACCGACGGGGACAGTTCTTC.

Concerning this clone: Other DNA sequences within the sample encode an identical CDR3. In DNA, the CDR3 is TGTGCCAGCAGTTATACTAGGGGGAATCAGCCCCAGCATTTT. This sequence encodes CASSYTRGNQPQHF. The rearrangement joins TRBV6-2 or TRBV6-3 to TRBJ1-5; D is perhaps TRBD1 (6 bases). The CDR3 runs to 14 residues. Germline CDR1 is MNHEY and CDR2 is SVGEGT. The germline V and J ends were trimmed by 3 bases and 4 bases, with 10 bases remaining between them.

This rearrangement joins TRBV9 to TRBJ1-1; 7 positions agree with TRBD1. With 0 bases clipped from V and 11 bases from J, the junction kept 4 bases outside the gene matches. The CDR3 spans 12 residues. CDR1 is SGDLS, CDR2 YYNGEE, per germline. CDR3 sequence reads: CASSVGGGSAFF. The CDR3 DNA reads TGTGCCAGCAGCGTAGGAGGGGGCAGCGCTTTCTTT.

This rearrangement joins TRBV28 to TRBJ1-2, with D possibly matching TRBD1 (6 bases). The CDR3 contains 13 residues. Germline values: CDR1 MDHEN, CDR2 SYDVKM. The germline V and J ends were trimmed by 6 bases and 7 bases, with 15 bases remaining between them. The CDR3 here is CASRSFRGPGYTF. The CDR3 region has the DNA TGTGCCAGCAGATCCTTCAGGGGCCCTGGCTACACCTTC.

The CDR3 protein is CASSAGQFLYEQYF. The CDR3 DNA reads TGTGCCAGCAGCGCAGGACAGTTCCTCTACGAGCAGTACTTC. V and J are TRBV5-6 and TRBJ2-7; possibly TRBD1 for D (6 bases). This CDR3 contains 14 residues. The V gene's germline CDR1 is SGHDT and CDR2 YYEEEE. V gave up 4 bases and J gave up 3 bases, with 14 bases separating them.

This clone was seen just once. This chain links TRBV19 with TRBJ1-1, with TRBD1 identical over 9 bases. This CDR3 is 15 amino acids long. Germline assignment: CDR1 LNHDA and CDR2 SQIVND (reference sequence). J was trimmed by 7 bases and V by 6 bases; bases with no gene match: 12. The CDR3 DNA reads TGTGCCAGTAGCCAAACTACAGGGGGCCTGATTGAAGCTTTCTTT. Protein sequence: CASSQTTGGLIEAFF.

The rearrangement joins TRBV7-3 to TRBJ1-1; tentatively, D is TRBD1 (5 bases). The CDR3 length is 14 residues. V lost 0 bases and J lost 1, with 6 bases in between. Looked up from germline, CDR1 is SGHTA and CDR2 is FQGTGA. CDR3 sequence (DNA): TGTGCCAGCAGCTTAACGCAGGGGAACACTGAAGCTTTCTTT. Translated: CASSLTQGNTEAFF.

This clone has a single count. The chain uses TRBV28 and TRBJ2-3; 11 nucleotides agree with TRBD1. Per the germline V gene, CDR1 is MDHEN and CDR2 is SYDVKM. The CDR3 covers 17 residues. The trim removed 5 bases at V and 0 bases at J, leaving 7 bases unmatched. CDR3 bases: TGTGCCAGCAGTGCGGGACAGGGGGTTACTAGCACAGATACGCAGTATTTT. It is translated as CASSAGQGVTSTDTQYF.

This sequence joins TRBV27 and TRBJ2-7; D possibly corresponds to TRBD2 (6 bases). Germline values: CDR1 MNHEY, CDR2 SMNVEV (reference sequence). The germline V and J ends were trimmed by 1 base and 6 bases, with 19 bases remaining between them. The CDR3 is 16 residues long. The CDR3 DNA reads as TGTGCCAGCAGTTTATTTGCCCAGGGCGGGACGGTCGAGCAGTACTTC. Its translation: CASSLFAQGGTVEQYF.

The chain carries TRBV7-9 and TRBJ1-2, with D maybe TRBD1 (5 bases). This CDR3 region has 14 residues. The germline V gene encodes CDR1 SEHNR and CDR2 FQNEAQ (reference sequence). V gave up 2 bases and J gave up 2 bases, with 9 bases separating them. In DNA form, the CDR3 reads TGTGCCAGCAGCTTACAGGGCAGAAACTATGGCTACACCTTC. This codes for CASSLQGRNYGYTF.

On this clone itself: At one boundary the junction diverges from the germline segment, which might be a read error. V gene TRBV7-7 combines with J gene TRBJ2-2, with D possibly matching TRBD2 (5 bases). The germline V gene encodes CDR1 SSHAT and CDR2 FNYEAQ (reference sequence). The CDR3 extends over 15 amino acids. The CDR3 bases are TGTGCTAGCAGCTACCAAATAGGAGGCACCGGGGAGCTGTTTTTT. As protein: CASSYQIGGTGELFF.

The rearrangement uses TRBV4-1 and TRBJ1-2; D ambiguous. Germline CDR1 is MGHRA and CDR2 is YSYEKL. CDR3 length equals 16 residues. V was clipped by 4 bases and J by 3 bases, with 18 bases between them. The CDR3, as DNA: TGCGCCAGCAGCCCGACCCTAGAACAAGATCACTATGGCTACACCTTC. Translated: CASSPTLEQDHYGYTF.

For the CDR3, the DNA is TGTGCCAGCAGTCAGGGGAGTAGGACCGGGGAGCTGTTTTTT. This translates into CASSQGSRTGELFF. V and J are TRBV11-2 and TRBJ2-2; a possible D gene is TRBD1 (6 bases). This CDR3 comprises 14 residues. V lost 6 bases and J 5 bases, leaving 13 bases between the germline ends. Per germline, CDR1 SGHAT and CDR2 FQNNGV.

The J gene is TRBJ1-1, the V gene TRBV7-3; 11 nucleotides line up with TRBD1. The CDR3 sequence is 17 residues long. Germline V lookup: CDR1 SGHTA, CDR2 FQGTGA. Trimming removed 4 bases from V and 0 bases from J; junction bases left unmatched: 7. This CDR3 is CASSSRTGGTMNTEAFF. Written as DNA, the CDR3 is TGTGCCAGCAGCTCGCGGACAGGGGGCACTATGAACACTGAAGCTTTCTTT.

The chain has TRBV30 and TRBJ2-1; TRBD2 agrees at 8 bases. Germline V gene sequence: CDR1 GTSNPN, CDR2 SVGIG (reference sequence). J was trimmed by 4 bases and V by 1 base; bases with no gene match: 9. The length of the CDR3 is 16 residues. The CDR3 protein is CAWSAGRAGGYNEQFF. The CDR3 coding sequence is TGTGCCTGGAGTGCCGGGAGGGCTGGTGGGTACAATGAGCAGTTCTTC.

A single count supports this clone. The CDR3 nucleotides are TGTGCCAGCAGCTTAACTAGCGGGGTAGGCACAGATACGCAGTATTTT. Residues: CASSLTSGVGTDTQYF. The chain links TRBV7-3 to TRBJ2-3, with TRBD2 identical over 8 bases. After removal of 0 bases from V and 1 base from J, the junction contained 3 bases not matched to a gene. Germline assignment: CDR1 SGHTA and CDR2 FQGTGA. The CDR3 has 16 residues.

The chain has TRBV10-2 and TRBJ1-2, with D uncertain. Trimming shortened V by 2 bases and J by 8 bases, and 9 bases separated the two germline ends. From germline, CDR1 is WSHSY and CDR2 SAAADI. The CDR3 extends over 12 amino acids. CDR3 loop: CASSERTGGYTF. For the CDR3, the DNA is TGCGCCAGCAGTGAGAGGACGGGAGGCTACACCTTC.

The sample holds one count of this clone. This chain connects TRBV29-1 to TRBJ2-7, with TRBD1 matching over 9 bases. Germline V gene lookup returns CDR1 SQVTM and CDR2 ANQGSEA. Trimming at V came to 3 bases and at J to 6 bases, leaving 9 bases not matched to a gene. The CDR3 runs 14 residues. In DNA, the CDR3 is TGCAGCGTTGAGGTTGGGACAGGGATCGGCGAGCAGTACTTC. Translating gives CSVEVGTGIGEQYF.

The CDR3 nucleotides are TGTGCCAGCAGCCAAGGGGTTACCCACGGGTATGAGCAGTTCTTC. It is translated as CASSQGVTHGYEQFF. The rearrangement joins TRBV11-1 to TRBJ2-1, with D possibly being TRBD1 (5 bases). This CDR3 is built from 15 residues. In germline, CDR1 is SGHAT, CDR2 FQDESV (reference sequence). V lost 5 bases, J lost 8 bases, and 19 bases lay in between.

The genes are TRBV10-3 and TRBJ1-1; D remains ambiguous. Germline values: CDR1 ENHRY, CDR2 SYGVKD. This CDR3 comprises 11 residues. Trimming took 8 bases from V and 1 from J, leaving 5 bases between them. CDR3 sequence: CAIGTNTEAFF. CDR3 coding DNA: TGTGCCATCGGCACGAACACTGAAGCTTTCTTT.

The J gene is TRBJ1-5, the V gene TRBV7-2; a possible D gene is TRBD1 (5 bases). Looked up from germline, CDR1 is SGHTA and CDR2 is FQGNSA. The CDR3 length is 14 residues. Trimming cost V 4 bases and J 1 base, with 8 bases left between them. The CDR3: CASSWGPSNQPQHF. In nucleotides, the CDR3 is TGTGCCAGCAGCTGGGGCCCCAGCAATCAGCCCCAGCATTTT.

The J gene is TRBJ2-3, the V gene TRBV27; a weak D match, TRBD1 (5 bases). CDR3 length equals 16 residues. Trimming shortened V by 4 bases and J by 2 bases, and 16 bases separated the two germline ends. Germline V gene sequence: CDR1 MNHEY, CDR2 SMNVEV (reference sequence). The CDR3 protein is CASSYGFLRDTDTQYF. The DNA for the CDR3 is TGTGCCAGCAGTTACGGCTTCCTCAGGGACACAGATACGCAGTATTTT.

The chain combines TRBV2 with TRBJ1-1; D gene uncertain. The germline gives CDR1 SNHLY, CDR2 FYNNEI. V was pared by 8 bases and J by 0 bases, with 13 bases between. The CDR3 contains 14 residues. CDR3: CASVGRNMNTEAFF. CDR3 bases: TGTGCCAGCGTGGGCAGAAACATGAACACTGAAGCTTTCTTT.

V usage is TRBV6-5 and J usage is TRBJ1-4; TRBD1 is a possible D gene (6 bases). The V gene's germline CDR1 is MNHEY and CDR2 SVGAGI. The V end lost 6 bases, the J end lost 4 bases, and 15 bases lay between the germline ends. The length of the CDR3 is 15 residues. CDR3 loop: CASSQWRQVNEKLFF. Written as DNA, the CDR3 is TGTGCCAGCAGCCAGTGGCGACAGGTTAATGAAAAACTGTTTTTT.

The rearrangement joins TRBV7-9 to TRBJ2-1; 9 positions match TRBD1. Germline V gene sequence: CDR1 SEHNR, CDR2 FQNEAQ (reference sequence). This CDR3 has 18 residues. J lost 5 bases, V lost 1 base, and 12 bases had no gene match. The CDR3 nucleotides read TGTGCCAGCAGCTTAGGGGCCACCGGGACAGGGAAGGACAATGAGCAGTTCTTC. Protein: CASSLGATGTGKDNEQFF.

This chain connects TRBV24-1 to TRBJ2-3; D is unclear. This CDR3 is 15 amino acids long. Trimming left V 4 bases short and J 0 bases short, with 10 bases between. Germline V gene lookup returns CDR1 KGHDR and CDR2 SFDVKD. This CDR3 reads CATSEATLSTDTQYF. As DNA, the CDR3 is TGTGCCACCAGTGAGGCAACGCTCAGCACAGATACGCAGTATTTT.

The CDR3 coding sequence is TGTGCCAGCAGCCGAGCCTTGGACAGGTTTTTCACCTACGAGCAGTACTTC. It is translated as CASSRALDRFFTYEQYF. The chain uses TRBV14 and TRBJ2-7, with 7 nucleotides matching TRBD1. The J segment lost 2 bases and the V segment lost 4 bases, leaving 14 bases of the junction unmatched. Per germline, CDR1 SGHDN and CDR2 FVKESK. The CDR3 length is 17 residues.

In its sample, this clone was seen once. The V call is TRBV6-1, the J call TRBJ1-5, with 7 positions matching TRBD1. CDR3 size: 15 residues. J lost 5 bases, V lost 2 bases, and 6 bases had no gene match. The germline V gene encodes CDR1 MNHNS and CDR2 SASEGT. CDR3 sequence reads: CASSEQTGSDQPQHF. The CDR3 DNA reads as TGTGCCAGCAGTGAACAGACAGGGTCGGATCAGCCCCAGCATTTT.

This chain links TRBV9 with TRBJ2-5; 10 bases map to TRBD1. CDR1 is SGDLS and CDR2 is YYNGEE in the germline V gene. This CDR3 is 14 amino acids long. V gave up 2 bases and J gave up 3 bases; unmatched junction bases: 1. The CDR3 sequence is CASSVDRGEETQYF. The DNA of the CDR3 is TGTGCCAGCAGCGTGGACAGGGGGGAAGAGACCCAGTACTTC. The whole variable domain, filled in from reference TRBV9 and TRBJ2-5, reads DSGVTQTPKHLITATGQRVTLRCSPRSGDLSVYWYQQSLDQGLQFLIQYYNGEERAKGNILERFSAQQFPDLHSELNLSSLELGDSALYFCASSVDRGEETQYFGPGTRLLVL.